This T cell receptor beta chain was retrieved from a study of blood T cell repertoires in COVID-19. In the study overall: Material from acute and convalescent COVID-19 was sourced from the United States, Italy and Spain.

The V end lost 7 bases, the J end lost 5 bases, and 26 bases lay between the germline ends. The CDR3 extends over 18 amino acids. Germline CDR1 reads MGHDK; CDR2 reads SYGVNS. This clone came up once. The repertoire was sequenced with immunoSEQ multiplex PCR; TCRdb's copy has only in-frame clones and lacks some. This sample has around 180,000 clones, with 86% found just once. The specimen was PBMCs or T cells enriched from blood (not recorded which). The TCR originated in a woman under 40 who had recovered from COVID-19. This chain uses TRBV25-1 with TRBJ2-2; weak D call: TRBD1 (5 bases). The DNA for the CDR3 is TGTGCCAGCACCGGGCAGGGAAGACCATTCGCCGAAACCGGGGAGCTGTTTTTT. It codes for CASTGQGRPFAETGELFF.